Sequencing of this T cell receptor (beta chain) was carried out in a study of cytomegalovirus exposure and HLA in healthy donors. This PCR relied on a set of 60 Vbeta primers and 13 Jbeta primers. Produced via immunoSEQ multiplex PCR; TCRdb's table is partial and in-frame only. This sample yields approximately 100,000 clones, of which about 80% are seen a single time; about 5.7% belongs to the top ten. CDR3 length: 14 amino acids. V gave up 3 bases and J gave up 5 bases, with 11 bases separating them. Looked up from germline, CDR1 is SGHNT and CDR2 is YYREEE (reference sequence). The chain uses TRBV5-4 and TRBJ2-2; D ambiguous. The TCR was taken from a woman under 30 in good health and CMV-seropositive. The sequenced sample consisted of PBMCs. The CDR3 loop reads CASSYPLGTGELFF. CDR3 DNA sequence: TGTGCCAGCAGCTACCCCCTAGGAACCGGGGAGCTGTTTTTT.